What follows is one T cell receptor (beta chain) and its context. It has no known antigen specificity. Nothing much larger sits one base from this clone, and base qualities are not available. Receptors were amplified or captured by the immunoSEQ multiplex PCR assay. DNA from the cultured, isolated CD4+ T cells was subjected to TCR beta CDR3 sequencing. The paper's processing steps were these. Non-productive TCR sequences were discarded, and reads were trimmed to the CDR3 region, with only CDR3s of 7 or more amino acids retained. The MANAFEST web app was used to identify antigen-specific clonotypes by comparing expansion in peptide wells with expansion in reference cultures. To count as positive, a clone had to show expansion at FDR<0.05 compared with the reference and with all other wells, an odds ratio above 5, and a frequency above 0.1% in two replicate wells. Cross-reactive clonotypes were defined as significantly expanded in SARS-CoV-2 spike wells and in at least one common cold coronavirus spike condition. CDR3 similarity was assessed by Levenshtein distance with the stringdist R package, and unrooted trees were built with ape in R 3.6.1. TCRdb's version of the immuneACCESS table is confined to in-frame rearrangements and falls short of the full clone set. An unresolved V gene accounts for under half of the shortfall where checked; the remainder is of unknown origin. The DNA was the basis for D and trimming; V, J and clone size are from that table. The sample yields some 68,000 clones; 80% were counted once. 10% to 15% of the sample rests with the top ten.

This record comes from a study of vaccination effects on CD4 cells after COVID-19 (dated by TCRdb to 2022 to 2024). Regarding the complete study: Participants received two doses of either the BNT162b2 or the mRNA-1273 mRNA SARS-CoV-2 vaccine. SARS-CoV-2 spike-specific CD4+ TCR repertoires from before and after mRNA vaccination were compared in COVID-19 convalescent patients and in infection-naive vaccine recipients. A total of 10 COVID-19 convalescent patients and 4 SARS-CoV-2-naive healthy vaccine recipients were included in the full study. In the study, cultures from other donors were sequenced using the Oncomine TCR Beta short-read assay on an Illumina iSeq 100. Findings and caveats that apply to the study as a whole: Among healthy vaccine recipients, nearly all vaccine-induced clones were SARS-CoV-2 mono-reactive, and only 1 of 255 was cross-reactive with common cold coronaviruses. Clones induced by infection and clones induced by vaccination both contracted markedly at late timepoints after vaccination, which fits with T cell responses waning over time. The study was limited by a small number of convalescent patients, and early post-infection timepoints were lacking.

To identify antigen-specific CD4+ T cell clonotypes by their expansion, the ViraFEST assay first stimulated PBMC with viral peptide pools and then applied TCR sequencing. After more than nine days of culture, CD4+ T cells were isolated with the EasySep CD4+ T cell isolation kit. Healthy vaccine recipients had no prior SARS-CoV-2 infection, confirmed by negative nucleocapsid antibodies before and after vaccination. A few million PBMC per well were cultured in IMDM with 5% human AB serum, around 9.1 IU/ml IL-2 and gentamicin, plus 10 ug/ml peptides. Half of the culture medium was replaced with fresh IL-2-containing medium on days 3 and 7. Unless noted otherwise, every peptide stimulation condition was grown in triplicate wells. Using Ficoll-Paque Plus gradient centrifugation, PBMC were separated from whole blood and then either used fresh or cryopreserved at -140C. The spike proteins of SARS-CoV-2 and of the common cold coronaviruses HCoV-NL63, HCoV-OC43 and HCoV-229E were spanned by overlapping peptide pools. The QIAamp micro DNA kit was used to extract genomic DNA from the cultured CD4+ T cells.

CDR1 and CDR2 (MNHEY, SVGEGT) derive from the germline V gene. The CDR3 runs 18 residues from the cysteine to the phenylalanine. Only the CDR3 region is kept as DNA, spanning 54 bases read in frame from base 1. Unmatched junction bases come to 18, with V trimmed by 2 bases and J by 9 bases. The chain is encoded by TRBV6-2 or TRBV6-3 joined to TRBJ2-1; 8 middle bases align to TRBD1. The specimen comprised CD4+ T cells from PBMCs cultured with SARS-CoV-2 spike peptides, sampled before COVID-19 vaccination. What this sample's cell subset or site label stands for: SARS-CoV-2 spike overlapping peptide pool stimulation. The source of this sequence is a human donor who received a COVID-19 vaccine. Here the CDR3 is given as CASSYAYRVQGAKGEQFF. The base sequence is TGTGCCAGCAGTTACGCATATCGGGTGCAGGGGGCTAAGGGTGAGCAGTTCTTC.